Each of the 14 T cell receptor beta chains below was sequenced from the same sample in a study of cytomegalovirus exposure and HLA in healthy donors. The PCR contained 60 Vbeta and 13 Jbeta primers. Using immunoSEQ multiplex PCR, the repertoire was profiled, and TCRdb retains in-frame clones only, with some absent. In the table there are 100,000 to 130,000 clones, around 67% of which are singletons. The sequenced material came from PBMCs. The receptors derive from a woman aged 40 to 49 in good health and CMV-seropositive.

The J gene is TRBJ1-2, the V gene TRBV28; 9 positions agree with TRBD1. This CDR3 is built from 15 residues. Germline CDR1 reads MDHEN; CDR2 reads SYDVKM. V lost 6 bases to trimming and J lost 5 bases; unmatched junction nucleotides: 10. The CDR3 nucleotides read TGTGCCAGCAGATCCGGGACAGGGTTAATATATGGCTACACCTTC. Its translation is CASRSGTGLIYGYTF.

The chain's CDR3 is CASSQDLTAGANVLTF. The CDR3, as DNA: TGCGCCAGCAGCCAAGATTTAACGGCTGGGGCCAACGTCCTGACTTTC. V gene TRBV4-3 combines with J gene TRBJ2-6; D remains ambiguous. The V gene lost 0 bases and the J gene lost 2 bases, with 8 bases spanning the gap. Germline assignment: CDR1 LGHNA and CDR2 YSLEER. The CDR3 sequence is 16 residues long.

The CDR3 DNA reads TGTGCCTGGGCCGGGGGGACAGGGGTTGCTACCGGAGAAAAACTGTTTTTT. Translation: CAWAGGTGVATGEKLFF. This chain links TRBV30 with TRBJ1-4; TRBD1 matches 10 bases. Germline V gene lookup returns CDR1 GTSNPN and CDR2 SVGIG (reference sequence). Trimming cost V 5 bases and J 8 bases; bases outside gene matches: 17. CDR3 length equals 17 residues.

The CDR3 DNA sequence: TGTGCCTGGAGTGTCTACGAGTCACCCCTCCACTTT. Amino acid sequence: CAWSVYESPLHF. The gene calls are TRBV30 and TRBJ1-6; D remains unclear. This CDR3 contains 12 residues. Trimming left V 0 bases short and J 10 bases short, with 7 bases between. Germline V gene data show CDR1 as GTSNPN and CDR2 as SVGIG (reference sequence).

This clone was counted a single time. The V call is TRBV5-6, the J call TRBJ2-3; D possibly corresponds to TRBD2 (5 bases). Trimming removed 0 bases at V and 0 bases at J, with 11 bases between. CDR3 size: 16 residues. The germline V gene has CDR1 SGHDT and CDR2 YYEEEE. The CDR3 DNA sequence: TGTGCCAGCAGCTTGGGCCGGAGGACTAGCACAGATACGCAGTATTTT. It specifies CASSLGRRTSTDTQYF.

To note about this clone: One end of the junction is discordant with germline, which a read error may explain. This chain links TRBV7-7 with TRBJ2-5; D may be TRBD2 (7 bases). The CDR3 length is 16 residues. Germline lookup yields CDR1 SSHAT and CDR2 FNYEAQ (reference sequence). The CDR3: CASSLGSRGRGETQYF. As DNA, the CDR3 is TGTGCTAGCAGCTTAGGTTCGCGGGGGCGGGGCGAGACCCAGTACTTC.

This clone has just a few counts. The CDR3 sequence: CASRVGGTGNTIYF. The CDR3 DNA reads TGTGCCAGCAGGGTGGGGGGGACTGGAAACACCATATATTTT. V usage is TRBV2 and J usage is TRBJ1-3, with D tentatively TRBD1 (5 bases). The CDR3 contains 14 residues. Trimming took off 6 bases at V and 2 bases at J, with 11 bases between the two ends. Looked up from germline, CDR1 is SNHLY and CDR2 is FYNNEI.

This sequence joins TRBV6-5 and TRBJ1-2, with no clear D. Trimming cost V 4 bases and J 0 bases, with 15 bases left between them. The CDR3 spans 16 residues. Germline CDR1 and CDR2: MNHEY and SVGAGI. The CDR3 loop is CASSLNFQVSNYGYTF. The CDR3 nucleotides read TGTGCCAGCAGTTTAAATTTCCAGGTGTCTAACTATGGCTACACCTTC.

The V and J genes are TRBV6-5 and TRBJ1-2; 9 nucleotides align to TRBD1. The CDR3 consists of 16 residues. Germline CDR1 is MNHEY and CDR2 is SVGAGI. V shed 2 bases and J 6 bases; nucleotides not matched to a gene: 10. CDR3 loop: CASSYKGGQGGNGYTF. CDR3 DNA sequence: TGTGCCAGCAGTTACAAGGGGGGACAGGGTGGGAATGGCTACACCTTC.

The chain uses TRBV5-1 and TRBJ2-5, with 9 bases matching TRBD2. CDR3 size: 16 residues. CDR1 SGHRS and CDR2 YFSETQ come from the germline V gene. Losses at the gene ends were 4 bases for V and 5 bases for J; bases not matched to a gene: 12. Here the CDR3 DNA reads TGCGCCAGCAGCGCGACTAGCGGCGTCGCGTCGGAGACCCAGTACTTC. Translated: CASSATSGVASETQYF.

The rearrangement uses TRBV18 and TRBJ1-2; 9 bases align to TRBD1. This CDR3 has 13 amino acids. Germline-derived CDR1 and CDR2 are KGHSH and LQKENI. Germline trimming cut 6 bases from V and 7 bases from J; bases unmatched to any gene: 6. The CDR3 DNA sequence: TGTGCCAGCTCTCCCGGGACAGGGCTTGGCTACACCTTC. Its translation is CASSPGTGLGYTF.

This sequence joins TRBV2 and TRBJ1-6; 11 bases are a match to TRBD1. This CDR3 has 14 amino acids. Germline values: CDR1 SNHLY, CDR2 FYNNEI. The V gene end was trimmed by 9 bases and the J gene end by 9 bases; junction bases not matched to a gene: 7. CDR3 residues: CARTSGQGVSPLHF. CDR3 DNA: TGTGCCAGAACCTCGGGACAGGGGGTTTCACCCCTCCACTTT.

This chain uses TRBV7-9 with TRBJ1-4; 12 bases agree with TRBD1. The V segment lost 5 bases and the J segment 4 bases; nucleotides outside the gene matches: 8. CDR3 length equals 17 residues. Germline assignment: CDR1 SEHNR and CDR2 FQNEAQ (reference sequence). The CDR3 nucleotides are TGTGCCAGCAGCCCGGGACAGGGGGCGAACGATAATGAAAAACTGTTTTTT. Encoded protein: CASSPGQGANDNEKLFF.

This clone was detected only once. The chain employs TRBV19 and TRBJ2-7; 8 bases map to TRBD1. The CDR3 extends over 13 amino acids. Germline-derived CDR1 and CDR2 are LNHDA and SQIVND (reference sequence). With 6 bases clipped from V and 5 bases from J, the junction kept 6 bases outside the gene matches. The CDR3 nucleotides read TGTGCCAGTAGCTGGGGACAGGTAGACGAGCAGTACTTC. It is translated as CASSWGQVDEQYF.